These T cell receptor beta chains were read from a single sample in a study of T cells in Graves' hyperthyroidism and ophthalmopathy. TCRdb analysed the multiplex PCR reads with MiXCR anew, one entry per CDR3 protein. The sample contains roughly 570,000 distinct CDR3 sequences, about half of which appear only once. The sequencing sample was made of peripheral blood or thyroid tissue (not recorded which). Receptors were obtained from a woman under 30 with Graves' hyperthyroidism. The CDR3 runs from the conserved cysteine through the conserved F or W. The order of the fields is J gene, V gene, clone size, CDR3 protein. Clone size, where shown, is once, few, many, or a class for clones that have expanded.

>TRBJ2-7|TRBV15|many
CATSRPGGSYEQYF
>TRBJ2-7|TRBV7-7|-
CASSRGRELGEQYF
>TRBJ2-7|TRBV20-1|many
CSARDPIGRGSAEQYF
>TRBJ1-2|TRBV2|many
CASSDSNYGYTF
>TRBJ2-2|TRBV7-3|many
CASSPNSGRAPGAGELFF
>TRBJ1-2|TRBV25-1|once
CASSEAGQGAPSGYTF
>TRBJ1-1|TRBV6-6|many
CASRAASTGANTEAFF
>TRBJ2-5|TRBV2|-
CASSPGRSQYF
>TRBJ1-1|TRBV12-3/TRBV12-4|-
CASSLWRNTEAFF
>TRBJ2-7|TRBV5-1|many
CASSWTGKGAYEQYF
>TRBJ1-4|TRBV30|-
CAWSVRGGEVEKLFF
>TRBJ1-2|TRBV4-1|many
CASSQRTGEGDGYTF
>TRBJ2-7|TRBV5-1|many
CASSVDLAGAYEQYF
>TRBJ2-7|TRBV15|many
CATSREGGSRSFYEQYF
>TRBJ2-5|TRBV6-5|-
CASSYSRYSGHDQETQYF
>TRBJ2-6|TRBV7-2|-
CASSQGTGANVLTF
>TRBJ1-2|TRBV29-1|-
CSRGTSGYTF
>TRBJ2-3|TRBV7-3|many
CASSPGTASTDTQYF
>-|TRBV5-1|-
CASSLASSGDSEQFF
>TRBJ1-6|TRBV29-1|many
CSVREGQYNSPLHF
>TRBJ2-5|TRBV4-1|-
CASSPEEAFGTQYF
>TRBJ1-2|TRBV11-3|-
CASSQTPGFGYGYTF
>TRBJ1-5|TRBV24-1|once
CATSDSRYGSNQPQHF
>TRBJ1-2|TRBV5-6|many
CASSFSGTDYGYTF
>TRBJ1-5|TRBV7-9|-
CASEVSETQHF
>TRBJ2-5|TRBV25-1|-
CASSARGFEGQGQETQYF
>TRBJ1-2|TRBV6-5|-
CASTGGSDYGYTF
>TRBJ1-6|TRBV12-3/TRBV12-4|-
CASSRQGANSPLHF
>TRBJ1-2|TRBV20-1|many
CSARVRRGASIEGYTF
>TRBJ2-7|TRBV5-6|few
CASSVEQTAGEQYF
>TRBJ2-7|TRBV7-6|-
CATKGAGEQYF
>TRBJ1-2|TRBV9|-
CASSVEGTSGYTF
>TRBJ2-3|TRBV10-1|-
CASSPFGLAGTSTDTQYF
>TRBJ2-7|TRBV2|-
CASRLLEQYF
>TRBJ1-3|TRBV29-1|-
CSVERSVNTIYF
>TRBJ1-2|TRBV29-1|-
CSVERFPNNYGYTF
>TRBJ2-1|TRBV9|-
CASSSAGSYNEQFF
>TRBJ2-7|TRBV5-1|many
CASSSDRDYEQYF
>TRBJ1-2|TRBV7-6|-
CASSSTGTEYGYTF
>TRBJ2-5|TRBV20-1|-
CSARGSNQPQYF
>-|TRBV11-2|-
CASTHGYGTYEQYF
>TRBJ2-7|TRBV20-1|many
CSASLPGRGYEQYF
>TRBJ1-2|TRBV7-6|-
CASSLAVSSNYGYTF
>TRBJ1-5|TRBV20-1|-
CSARLSHIGQPQHF
>TRBJ1-2|TRBV19|many
CASWTNGYTF
>TRBJ1-1|TRBV9|-
CASSPMGGAGTEAFF
>TRBJ2-7|TRBV20-1|-
CSAWGGNEQYF
>TRBJ1-2|TRBV27|-
CASSLSDFGYGYTF
>TRBJ2-7|TRBV7-6|many
CASSQTGNEQYF
>TRBJ1-1|TRBV5-1|-
CASSLNGIGKPTEAFF
>TRBJ2-3|TRBV7-2|-
CASSLYPFASGSDTDTQYF
>TRBJ1-3|TRBV15|many
CATRGRASGNTIYF
>TRBJ1-2|TRBV7-2|-
CATADRVYGYTF
>TRBJ1-1|TRBV5-1|-
CASSFGSGTGALF